These 2 T cell receptor beta chains were sequenced from one sample in a study of blood T cell repertoires in COVID-19. Libraries were prepared by immunoSEQ multiplex PCR; TCRdb keeps only in-frame clonotypes and omits some of them. The profile shows under 300,000 clones, around nine tenths of them singletons. The specimen was peripheral blood. These receptors all stem from a woman in her sixties or seventies with active or convalescent COVID-19.

This chain links TRBV5-1 with TRBJ2-3; TRBD2 matches at 8 bases. This CDR3 comprises 16 residues. Germline V gene sequence: CDR1 SGHRS, CDR2 YFSETQ. V lost 3 bases to trimming and J lost 1 base; unmatched junction nucleotides: 7. CDR3 amino acids: CASSSGGGTGTDTQYF. The CDR3 DNA sequence: TGCGCCAGCAGCTCGGGAGGGGGGACCGGCACAGATACGCAGTATTTT.

The chain recombines TRBV18 with TRBJ2-2; D ambiguous. The CDR3 runs 13 residues. V lost 4 bases, J lost 2 bases, and 5 bases lay in between. Germline assignment: CDR1 KGHSH and CDR2 LQKENI. The CDR3 nucleotides read TGTGCCAGCTCACAACAAAACACCGGGGAGCTGTTTTTT. Translated, it gives CASSQQNTGELFF.